The clone carrying this T cell receptor beta chain has at least ten counts. What it binds is not known. The sample belongs to a study of T cells after yellow fever vaccination. 5'RACE template switching generated TCR cDNA, adding a universal primer site and UMIs. Via MiXCR, TCRdb re-called the 5' RACE reads, giving one row per CDR3 protein. This sample has about 310,000 distinct CDR3 sequences, with about 3.5% found just once. The CDR3 has 14 amino acids. CDR1 SGHRS and CDR2 YFSETQ come from the germline V gene. The germline V and J ends were trimmed by 5 bases and 6 bases, with 15 bases remaining between them. Study-wide results and limits: Booster sampling recovered most clones from primary vaccination (around 96% CD4, approximately 88% CD8). Abundant contaminating clonotypes from the bulk population could appear in FACS-sorted repertoires.

This clonotype originated in a man aged 18 to 35 who received the YFV17D yellow fever vaccine. Specimen: PBMCs, collected on the day of the yellow fever booster vaccination. The V gene is TRBV5-1, the J gene TRBJ2-1, with D perhaps TRBD1 (5 bases). The CDR3 protein is CASRKTPGFNEQFF. DNA for the CDR3: TGCGCCAGCAGGAAAACACCAGGGTTCAATGAGCAGTTCTTC.